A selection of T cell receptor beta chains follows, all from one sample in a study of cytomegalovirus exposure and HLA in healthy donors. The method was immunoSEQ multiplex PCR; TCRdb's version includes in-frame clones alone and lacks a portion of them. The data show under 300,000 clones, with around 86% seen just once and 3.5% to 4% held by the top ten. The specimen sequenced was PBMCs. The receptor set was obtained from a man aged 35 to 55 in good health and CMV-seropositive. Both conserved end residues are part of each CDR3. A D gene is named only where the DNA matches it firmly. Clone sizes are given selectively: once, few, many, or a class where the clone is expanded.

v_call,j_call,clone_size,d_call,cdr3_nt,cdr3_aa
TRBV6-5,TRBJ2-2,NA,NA,TGTGCCAGCAGTTATGCGTTGCGGGCGAACACCGGGGAGCTGTTTTTT,CASSYALRANTGELFF
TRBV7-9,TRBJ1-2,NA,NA,TGTGCCAGCAGCATCGACAGACTGAATGGCTACACCTTC,CASSIDRLNGYTF
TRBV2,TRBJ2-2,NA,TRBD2,TGTGCCAGCAGCGGCGGGAGTTACACCGGGGAGCTGTTTTTT,CASSGGSYTGELFF
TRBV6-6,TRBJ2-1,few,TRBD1,TGTGCCAGCAGTTACTCCGGACAGGGACTCTACAATGAGCAGTTCTTC,CASSYSGQGLYNEQFF
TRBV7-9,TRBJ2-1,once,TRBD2,TGTGCCAGCAGCTTCCACACTAGCGCTTCAAGCGGGCAGTTCTTC,CASSFHTSASSGQFF
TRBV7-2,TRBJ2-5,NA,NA,TGTGCCAGCAGCTCTGCGAGGAGCTCAGAGACCCAGTACTTC,CASSSARSSETQYF
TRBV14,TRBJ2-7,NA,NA,TGTGCCAGCAGCCAAGCAGGGGCCTACGAGCAGTACTTC,CASSQAGAYEQYF
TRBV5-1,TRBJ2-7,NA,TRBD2,TGCGCCAGCAGCCCACGACTCACTAGCGGGAGCTCCTACGAGCAGTACTTC,CASSPRLTSGSSYEQYF
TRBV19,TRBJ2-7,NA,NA,TGTGCCAGTAGTAGCGGGATCACCTACGAGCAGTACTTC,CASSSGITYEQYF
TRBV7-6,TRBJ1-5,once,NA,TGTGCCAGCAGCCCTTTCCCAGCCCTCGGGCAGCCCCAGCATTTT,CASSPFPALGQPQHF
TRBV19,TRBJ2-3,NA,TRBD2,TGTGCCAGTAGTATCCCCGGTGGTAGCGGGAGGACTAGCACAGATACGCAGTATTTT,CASSIPGGSGRTSTDTQYF
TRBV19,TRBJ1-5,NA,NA,TGTGCCAGTAGTATACGGGGGGTTAGCAATCAGCCCCAGCATTTT,CASSIRGVSNQPQHF
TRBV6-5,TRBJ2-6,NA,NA,TGTGCCAGCAGTTCACGGTCCTCTGGGGCCAACGTCCTGACTTTC,CASSSRSSGANVLTF
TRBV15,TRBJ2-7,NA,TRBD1,TGTGCCACCAGCATTTCCCCCGGGACAGGGGGCTACGAGCAGTACTTC,CATSISPGTGGYEQYF
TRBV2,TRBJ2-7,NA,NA,TGTGCCAGCAGTGAACTTTGGGACAAGTCCTACGAGCAGTACTTC,CASSELWDKSYEQYF
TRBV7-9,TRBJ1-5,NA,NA,TGTTCCAGCAGGAGGGAGGGTCAGCCCCAGCATTTT,CSSRREGQPQHF
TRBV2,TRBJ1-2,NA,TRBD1,TGTGCCAGCAGGGACAGGGGGCTTGGCTACACCTTC,CASRDRGLGYTF
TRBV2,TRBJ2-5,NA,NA,TGTGCCAGCAGTCCGGGACTCATAATTGAGACCCAGTACTTC,CASSPGLIIETQYF
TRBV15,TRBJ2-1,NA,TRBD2,TGTGCCACCAGCAGGATAGCGGGAGCAGGGCATTACAATGAGCAGTTCTTC,CATSRIAGAGHYNEQFF
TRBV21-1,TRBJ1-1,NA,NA,TGTGCCAGCAGCAAAGAGGGGGGGCCCAAAGCTTTCTTT,CASSKEGGPKAFF
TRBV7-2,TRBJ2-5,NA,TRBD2,TGTGCCAGCAGCATAAGGACTAGCGGGTCGACCCAAGAGACCCAGTACTTC,CASSIRTSGSTQETQYF
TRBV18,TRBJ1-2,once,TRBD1,TGTGCCAGCTCCTGGGACAGTAACTATGGCTACACCTTC,CASSWDSNYGYTF
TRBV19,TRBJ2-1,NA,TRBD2,TGTGCCAGTAGTATGACGGCGGGAGCCTACAATGAGCAGTTCTTC,CASSMTAGAYNEQFF
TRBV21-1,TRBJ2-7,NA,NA,TGTGCCAGCAGCAAAGACGCTTACCCAGACAACTACGAGCAGTACTTC,CASSKDAYPDNYEQYF
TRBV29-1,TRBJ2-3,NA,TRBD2,TGCAGCGTTGAGGCTAGCGGGAAGGGCACAGATACGCAGTATTTT,CSVEASGKGTDTQYF
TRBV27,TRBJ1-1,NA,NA,TGTGCCAGCAGCGGATACCCGGGACAGAACACTGAAGCTTTCTTT,CASSGYPGQNTEAFF
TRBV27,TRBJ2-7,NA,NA,TGTGCCAGCAGCCTAGGGGCGGGGATCTCCTACGAGCAGTACTTC,CASSLGAGISYEQYF